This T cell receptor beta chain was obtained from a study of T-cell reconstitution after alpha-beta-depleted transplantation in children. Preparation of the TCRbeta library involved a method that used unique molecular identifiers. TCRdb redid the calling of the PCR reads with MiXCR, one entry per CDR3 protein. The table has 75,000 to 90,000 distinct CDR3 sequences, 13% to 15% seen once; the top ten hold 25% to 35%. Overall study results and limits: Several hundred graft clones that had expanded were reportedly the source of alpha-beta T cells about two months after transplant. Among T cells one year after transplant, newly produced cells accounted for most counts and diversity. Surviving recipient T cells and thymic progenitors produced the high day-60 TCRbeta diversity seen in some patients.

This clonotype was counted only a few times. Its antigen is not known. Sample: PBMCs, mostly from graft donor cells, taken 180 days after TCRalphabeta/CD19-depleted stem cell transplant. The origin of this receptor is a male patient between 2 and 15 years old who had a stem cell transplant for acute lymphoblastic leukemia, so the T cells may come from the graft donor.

The CDR3 bases are TGTGCCAGCAGCTTAGAGGTGTCTAACTATGGCTACACCTTC. As protein: CASSLEVSNYGYTF. The rearrangement uses TRBV7-2 and TRBJ1-2, with unresolved D. Germline V gene data show CDR1 as SGHTA and CDR2 as FQGNSA. This CDR3 is 14 amino acids long. Trimming removed 1 base at V and 0 bases at J, with 6 bases between.